The present entry profiles one TCR beta chain with its context. Its specificity is not known. Processing was applied to graft tissue in order to liberate intraepithelial and lamina propria lymphocytes. The data originate from a study of graft-versus-host responses after intestinal transplantation. Study results and caveats: Subjects displaying graft-donor T cell macrochimerism possessed elevated graft-versus-host to host-versus-graft clonal ratios inside allografts.

The repertoire was sequenced with immunoSEQ multiplex PCR; TCRdb's copy has only in-frame clones and lacks some. The table lists 13,000 to 15,000 clones, 70% to 85% of them singletons. Source: ileum tissue, taken 16 days after intestinal transplant. This TCR derives from a human patient who received an intestinal transplant, so some T cells may come from the graft donor.

DNA for the CDR3: TGTGCCAGCAGTGCCACCGGAATCCTAGCGGCGTCCTACAATGAGCAGTTCTTC. Residues: CASSATGILAASYNEQFF. This chain uses TRBV27 with TRBJ2-1; 7 nucleotides line up with TRBD2. Germline CDR1 reads MNHEY; CDR2 reads SMNVEV (reference sequence). The V and J ends lost 5 bases and 1 base, in that order; junction bases with no gene match: 14. This CDR3 contains 18 residues.